One sample yielded the 10 T cell receptor beta chains listed below, sequenced in a study of T cells in Graves' hyperthyroidism and ophthalmopathy. RNA transcripts were the template for amplifying TCR beta CDR3 regions. HTBI primers drove first-round RT-PCR of the TCR CDR3. A single record per CDR3 protein comes from TCRdb applying MiXCR to the multiplex PCR reads. Of over 700,000 distinct CDR3 sequences in the sample, 35% to 40% were seen once. The sequenced material came from blood. These receptors all stem from a young man with Graves' hyperthyroidism.

The rearrangement joins TRBV6-5 to TRBJ2-5; 7 bases are a match to TRBD1. With 2 bases clipped from V and 4 bases from J, the junction kept 7 bases outside the gene matches. CDR3 length: 15 amino acids. The germline CDR1 and CDR2 sequences are MNHEY and SVGAGI. CDR3 nucleotide sequence: TGTGCCAGCAGTTACGAGACAGGGCAAGGAGAGACCCAGTACTTC. It yields the protein CASSYETGQGETQYF.

The rearrangement joins TRBV9 to TRBJ1-4, with D unclear. V lost 0 bases and J 7 bases, leaving 10 bases between the germline ends. Germline CDR1 reads SGDLS; CDR2 reads YYNGEE. The CDR3 extends over 14 amino acids. CDR3 protein: CASSVDATGEKLFF. DNA for the CDR3: TGTGCCAGCAGCGTAGACGCCACCGGTGAAAAACTGTTTTTT.

This clonotype was seen only a few times. The genes are TRBV7-2 and TRBJ2-5, with a weak D call TRBD2 (7 bases). The CDR3 totals 15 residues. Germline CDR1 and CDR2: SGHTA and FQGNSA. Trimming shortened V by 3 bases and J by 5 bases, and 16 bases separated the two germline ends. CDR3 in DNA: TGTGCCAGCAGCTTGCAAGGGGGGGCCGGGGAGACCCAGTACTTC. It yields the protein CASSLQGGAGETQYF.

This sequence joins TRBV7-9 and TRBJ2-2; possibly TRBD2 for D (6 bases). CDR1 is SEHNR and CDR2 is FQNEAQ in the germline V gene (reference sequence). The CDR3 sequence is 15 residues long. V was trimmed by 4 bases and J by 6 bases, leaving 15 bases between them. CDR3 nucleotide sequence: TGTGCCAGCAGCTCCACCCCTGGGGAGGCCGGGGAGCTGTTTTTT. Residues: CASSSTPGEAGELFF.

This clonotype was seen just once. It may be a read error: a sequence one base away is much more abundant. This chain links TRBV7-3 with TRBJ2-5; D not resolved. Germline values: CDR1 SGHTA, CDR2 FQGTGA. CDR3 length equals 15 residues. Trimming removed 5 bases at V and 5 bases at J, with 18 bases between. The CDR3: CASSKRTPGPETQYF. The CDR3 nucleotides are TGTGCCAGCAGCAAACGGACCCCTGGACCGGAGACCCAGTACTTC.

This clonotype has ten or more counts. This chain uses TRBV25-1 with TRBJ2-7, with D possibly being TRBD2 (6 bases). The CDR3 extends over 17 amino acids. The germline gives CDR1 MGHDK, CDR2 SYGVNS. Trimming took off 1 base at V and 0 bases at J, with 16 bases between the two ends. The CDR3 bases are TGTGCCAGCAGTGAATTTCGGGGGATGGGAAGCTCCTACGAGCAGTACTTC. It encodes CASSEFRGMGSSYEQYF.

This rearrangement joins TRBV12-3 or TRBV12-4 to TRBJ1-4; tentative D call: TRBD1 (6 bases). The CDR3 runs to 14 residues. Trimming shortened V by 5 bases and J by 3 bases, and 10 bases separated the two germline ends. CDR3 bases: TGTGCCAGCAGTCGGACAGAGTCTAATGAAAAACTGTTTTTT. It codes for CASSRTESNEKLFF.

This clonotype was detected only a few times. The chain couples TRBV9 to TRBJ1-1, with D possibly TRBD1 on 5 matching bases. Per germline, CDR1 SGDLS and CDR2 YYNGEE. With 7 bases removed from V and 5 bases from J, the gap between germline ends came to 18 bases. The CDR3 has 14 residues. Here the CDR3 DNA reads TGTGCCAGCTCCCCTCAGGGAAGGTTTACTGAAGCTTTCTTT. Its protein is CASSPQGRFTEAFF.

This sequence joins TRBV7-2 and TRBJ2-7; no firm D call. V lost 6 bases to trimming and J lost 1 base, with 16 bases between them. The CDR3 consists of 15 residues. In germline, CDR1 is SGHTA, CDR2 FQGNSA. This CDR3 reads CASSWAKALSYEQYF. The CDR3 DNA sequence: TGTGCCAGCAGTTGGGCCAAGGCCTTATCCTACGAGCAGTACTTC.

The rearrangement uses TRBV6-1 and TRBJ2-7, with D possibly being TRBD2 (5 bases). The CDR3 loop spans 14 amino acids. Germline V gene data show CDR1 as MNHNS and CDR2 as SASEGT. With 6 bases removed from V and 4 bases from J, the gap between germline ends came to 16 bases. The CDR3 DNA follows: TGTGCCAGCAGCGTACCGGGATTTTCGTACGAGCAGTACTTC. This sequence encodes CASSVPGFSYEQYF.